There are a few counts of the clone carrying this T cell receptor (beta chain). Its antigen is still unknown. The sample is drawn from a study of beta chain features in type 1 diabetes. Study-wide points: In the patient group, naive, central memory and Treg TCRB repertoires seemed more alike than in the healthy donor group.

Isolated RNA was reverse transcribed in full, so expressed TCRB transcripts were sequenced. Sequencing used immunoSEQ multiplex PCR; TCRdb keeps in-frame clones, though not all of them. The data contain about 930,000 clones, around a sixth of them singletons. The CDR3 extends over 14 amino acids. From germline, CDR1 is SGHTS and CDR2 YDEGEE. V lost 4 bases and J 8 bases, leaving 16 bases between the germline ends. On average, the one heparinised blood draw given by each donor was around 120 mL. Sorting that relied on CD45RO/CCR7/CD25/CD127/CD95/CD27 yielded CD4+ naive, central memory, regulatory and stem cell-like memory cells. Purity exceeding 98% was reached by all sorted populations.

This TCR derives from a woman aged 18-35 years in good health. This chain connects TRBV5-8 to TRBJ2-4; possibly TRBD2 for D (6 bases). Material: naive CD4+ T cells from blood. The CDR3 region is CASSPVAGIHIQYF. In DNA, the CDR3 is TGTGCCAGCAGCCCCGTTGCGGGGATCCACATTCAGTACTTC.